The sequence of this T cell receptor beta chain was determined in a study of blood T cells in healthy people across ages. Primers used in a second PCR of about 6 to 11 cycles were a sample-barcoded 5' primer and a J-beta primer mix. Each CDR3 protein is one row after TCRdb ran MiXCR on the 5' RACE reads. The table shows 800,000 to 950,000 distinct CDR3 sequences, with just under 30% occurring only once. This clonotype has a count of ten or more. Its antigen is undetermined. This CDR3 comprises 18 residues. V lost 3 bases and J lost 1; bases outside the gene matches: 8. Peripheral blood from each donor was collected in a volume of 8.5 to 10 milliliters. Isolation recovered at least 7 million PBMCs from every sample. Regarding the study as a whole: When set beside aged donors, long-lived donors presented more naive CD4+ cells and higher diversity. The unknown donor CMV status may have confounded expanded clonotype changes.

A further study also used this sample, focusing on T cells of mothers and their children.

This TCR derives from a woman in her thirties or forties in good health. The chain combines TRBV12-3 or TRBV12-4 with TRBJ2-6; 8 nucleotides agree with TRBD1. The source material was blood. This CDR3 is CASSLTGTGTSGANVLTF. The DNA of the CDR3 is TGTGCCAGCAGTTTGACCGGGACAGGCACGTCTGGGGCCAACGTCCTGACTTTC.